This entry lists 14 T cell receptor beta chains sequenced from one sample in a study of response to subunit inactivated influenza vaccine. One entry per CDR3 protein, called by TCRdb with MiXCR from the RT-PCR reads. The table has 530,000 or so distinct CDR3 sequences, about 11% seen once. Sequenced here: PBMCs from blood, sampled on the day of vaccination. These receptors were taken from a man aged 50 to 60 who received an inactivated influenza vaccine.

This chain connects TRBV3-1 to TRBJ2-4, with D possibly being TRBD2 (5 bases). The germline gives CDR1 LGHDT, CDR2 YNNKEL (reference sequence). Trimming took off 8 bases at V and 0 bases at J, with 14 bases between the two ends. CDR3 size: 15 residues. The CDR3, as DNA: TGTGCCAGCGGTTCGGGAAGCCTAGCCAAAAACATTCAGTACTTC. Protein sequence: CASGSGSLAKNIQYF.

A few counts support this clonotype. The chain is built from TRBV3-1 and TRBJ1-2, with 7 bases aligning to TRBD1. CDR1 is LGHDT and CDR2 is YNNKEL in the germline V gene (reference sequence). V lost 3 bases and J lost 7; bases outside the gene matches: 32. The CDR3 has 22 amino acids. The CDR3 bases are TGTGCCAGCAGCCATCCAACTGGGCCCGTTCAGCGGCAAACACAGGGGTTATCTGGCTACACCTTC. It specifies CASSHPTGPVQRQTQGLSGYTF.

The chain employs TRBV5-1 and TRBJ2-3; 10 bases agree with TRBD2. The CDR3 spans 18 residues. Germline loops: CDR1 SGHRS, CDR2 YFSETQ. V lost 0 bases, J lost 3 bases, and 10 bases stayed unmatched. CDR3 nucleotides: TGCGCCAGCAGCTTGGTCCAGCGGGGGGGCCGGGGTACAGATACGCAGTATTTT. Translation gives CASSLVQRGGRGTDTQYF. Full variable domain (outside the CDR3, taken from reference TRBV5-1 and TRBJ2-3): KAGVTQTPRYLIKTRGQQVTLSCSPISGHRSVSWYQQTPGQGLQFLFEYFSETQRNKGNFPGRFSGRQFSNSRSEMNVSTLELGDSALYLCASSLVQRGGRGTDTQYFGPGTRLTVL.

Here the CDR3 DNA reads TGTGCCAGCAGCCGAGCGGCGGGGGGGCCGTACGAGCAGTACTTC. This encodes CASSRAAGGPYEQYF. J is TRBJ2-7 and V is TRBV3-1; 9 bases are shared with TRBD2. The CDR3 contains 15 residues. Germline CDR1 is LGHDT and CDR2 is YNNKEL (reference sequence). Germline trimming cut 4 bases from V and 4 bases from J; bases unmatched to any gene: 8.

J is TRBJ2-2 and V is TRBV7-9; D remains ambiguous. The CDR3 totals 13 residues. The V end lost 0 bases, the J end lost 7 bases, and 6 bases lay between the germline ends. The germline V gene encodes CDR1 SEHNR and CDR2 FQNEAQ (reference sequence). Written as DNA, the CDR3 is TGTGCCAGCAGCTTAGCTAAGATCGGGGAGCTGTTTTTT. Translation: CASSLAKIGELFF. The entire variable domain, with the rest obtained from reference TRBV7-9 and TRBJ2-2, is as follows: DTGVSQNPRHKITKRGQNVTFRCDPISEHNRLYWYRQTLGQGPEFLTYFQNEAQLEKSRLLSDRFSAERPKGSFSTLEIQRTEQGDSAMYLCASSLAKIGELFFGEGSRLTVL.

This clonotype was detected only a few times. The chain carries TRBV20-1 and TRBJ1-1; 7 bases fit TRBD1. The CDR3 is 12 amino acids. J lost 10 bases, V lost 4 bases, and 9 bases had no gene match. Germline CDR1 and CDR2: DFQATT and SNEGSKA (reference sequence). DNA of the CDR3: TGCAGTGCTAACCGGGACAGTCGCAGAGCTTTCTTT. Its translation: CSANRDSRRAFF.

This clonotype appeared a few times. The genes are TRBV5-5 and TRBJ2-7; weak D call: TRBD2 (6 bases). The V end lost 6 bases, the J end lost 1 base, and 11 bases lay between the germline ends. This CDR3 region has 13 residues. The V gene's germline CDR1 is SGHKS and CDR2 YYEKEE (reference sequence). The CDR3, as DNA: TGTGCCAGCACCCGCGGGGTTTCCTACGAGCAGTACTTC. Amino acid sequence: CASTRGVSYEQYF. Full variable domain (rest looked up from reference TRBV5-5 and TRBJ2-7): DAGVTQSPTHLIKTRGQQVTLRCSPISGHKSVSWYQQVLGQGPQFIFQYYEKEERGRGNFPDRFSARQFPNYSSELNVNALLLGDSALYLCASTRGVSYEQYFGPGTRLTVT.

The chain recombines TRBV29-1 with TRBJ2-1; D is uncertain. This CDR3 has 12 residues. Germline lookup yields CDR1 SQVTM and CDR2 ANQGSEA. V was shortened by 3 bases and J by 7 bases, with 10 bases between the two germline ends. DNA of the CDR3: TGCAGCGTTGAGCTGATGGGGAATGAGCAGTTCTTC. This sequence encodes CSVELMGNEQFF.

Ten or more counts support this clonotype. The chain combines TRBV29-1 with TRBJ2-2; D may be TRBD2 (5 bases). Between the trimmed V and J ends, which lost 7 bases and 1 base, there was a span of 10 bases. Per the germline V gene, CDR1 is SQVTM and CDR2 is ANQGSEA. CDR3 length: 13 residues. The CDR3: CSAGMGNTGELFF. CDR3 nucleotides: TGCAGCGCCGGGATGGGGAACACCGGGGAGCTGTTTTTT.

This chain joins TRBV14 and TRBJ2-2; D tentatively reads TRBD1 or TRBD2 (6 bases each). This CDR3 has 14 residues. Trimming removed 1 base from V and 7 bases from J, with 10 bases in between. The germline V gene has CDR1 SGHDN and CDR2 FVKESK. CDR3 nucleotide sequence: TGTGCCAGCAGCCAAGTCAGGGGAGGCGGGGAGCTGTTTTTT. Encoded protein: CASSQVRGGGELFF.

The chain couples TRBV5-5 to TRBJ2-7, with a tentative D call TRBD1 (6 bases). Germline lookup yields CDR1 SGHKS and CDR2 YYEKEE (reference sequence). Between the trimmed V and J ends, which lost 4 bases and 2 bases, there was a span of 16 bases. The CDR3 sequence is 15 residues long. The DNA of the CDR3 is TGTGCCAGCAGCCGAATTACAGGGATTCCCTACGAGCAGTACTTC. Protein sequence: CASSRITGIPYEQYF. The full variable domain, its missing parts supplied by reference TRBV5-5 and TRBJ2-7, is DAGVTQSPTHLIKTRGQQVTLRCSPISGHKSVSWYQQVLGQGPQFIFQYYEKEERGRGNFPDRFSARQFPNYSSELNVNALLLGDSALYLCASSRITGIPYEQYFGPGTRLTVT.

V and J are TRBV7-9 and TRBJ1-5; D remains unclear. V gave up 1 base and J gave up 4 bases, with 17 bases separating them. The germline V gene encodes CDR1 SEHNR and CDR2 FQNEAQ (reference sequence). This CDR3 is built from 17 residues. The CDR3, as DNA: TGTGCCAGCAGCTTAGTCTCGTGGAGCGGGAAGAATCAGCCCCAGCATTTT. Protein sequence: CASSLVSWSGKNQPQHF.

This clonotype was seen a handful of times. V usage is TRBV15 and J usage is TRBJ1-3; 9 nucleotides line up with TRBD1. The ends lost 3 bases at V and 0 bases at J; junction bases unmatched: 3. CDR1 and CDR2 from the germline V gene are LNHNV and YYDKDF (reference sequence). This CDR3 contains 16 residues. CDR3: CATSSRDRVSGNTIYF. For the CDR3, the DNA is TGTGCCACCAGCAGCCGGGACAGGGTCTCTGGAAACACCATATATTTT. The full variable domain, with the rest looked up from reference TRBV15 and TRBJ1-3, is DAMVIQNPRYQVTQFGKPVTLSCSQTLNHNVMYWYQQKSSQAPKLLFHYYDKDFNNEADTPDNFQSRRPNTSFCFLDIRSPGLGDTAMYLCATSSRDRVSGNTIYFGEGSWLTVV.

This clonotype was counted only a few times. The V call is TRBV20-1, the J call TRBJ2-1; unclear D gene. V lost 0 bases and J lost 2, with 11 bases in between. The CDR3 length is 15 residues. Germline loops: CDR1 DFQATT, CDR2 SNEGSKA (reference sequence). This CDR3 is CSARDLAVTYNEQFF. In nucleotides, the CDR3 is TGCAGTGCTAGAGATCTGGCGGTTACCTACAATGAGCAGTTCTTC.